This T cell receptor beta chain was recovered during a study of blood T cell repertoires in COVID-19. Study information: Some COVID-19 samples were acute and others convalescent; all came from the United States, Italy and Spain. Nucleic acid was either cDNA or gDNA, and it came from T cells, B-cell-depleted T cells, or PBMCs.

Original processing methods: It was from reference gene primer amplification that nucleated cell counts were estimated. Assay used: immunoSEQ multiplex PCR; TCRdb lists only in-frame clones, some missing. V, J and clone size were drawn from that table, and D and trimming were deduced from the DNA. There are about 670,000 clones in the sample; 90% occur only once, and approximately 0.25% lies in the top ten. Trimming shortened V by 2 bases and J by 1 base, and 10 bases separated the two germline ends. CDR1 MNHNS and CDR2 SASEGT come from the germline V gene. CDR3 length: 15 residues. The source material was peripheral blood. The receptor was isolated from a woman aged 18-29 years with acute or convalescent COVID-19. This chain uses TRBV6-1 with TRBJ2-3; D not resolved. The DNA for the CDR3 is TGTGCCAGCAGTGAACCTCCCGGAGGCACAGATACGCAGTATTTT. It specifies CASSEPPGGTDTQYF.